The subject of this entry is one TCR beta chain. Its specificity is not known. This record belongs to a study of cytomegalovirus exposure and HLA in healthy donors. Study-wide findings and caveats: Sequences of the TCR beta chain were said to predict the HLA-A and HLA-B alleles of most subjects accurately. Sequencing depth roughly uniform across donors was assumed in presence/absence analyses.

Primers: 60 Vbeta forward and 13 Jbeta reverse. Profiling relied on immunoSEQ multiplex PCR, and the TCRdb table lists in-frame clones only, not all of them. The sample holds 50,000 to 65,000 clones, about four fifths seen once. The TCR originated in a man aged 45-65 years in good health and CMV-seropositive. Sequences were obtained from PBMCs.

The CDR3 DNA reads as TGTGCCAGTAGTATAGCAGACTCCTACGAGCAGTACTTC. Amino acids: CASSIADSYEQYF. The chain employs TRBV19 and TRBJ2-7; D uncertain. The CDR3 is 13 amino acids. Looked up from germline, CDR1 is LNHDA and CDR2 is SQIVND (reference sequence). Between the trimmed V and J ends, which lost 1 base and 0 bases, there was a span of 4 bases.